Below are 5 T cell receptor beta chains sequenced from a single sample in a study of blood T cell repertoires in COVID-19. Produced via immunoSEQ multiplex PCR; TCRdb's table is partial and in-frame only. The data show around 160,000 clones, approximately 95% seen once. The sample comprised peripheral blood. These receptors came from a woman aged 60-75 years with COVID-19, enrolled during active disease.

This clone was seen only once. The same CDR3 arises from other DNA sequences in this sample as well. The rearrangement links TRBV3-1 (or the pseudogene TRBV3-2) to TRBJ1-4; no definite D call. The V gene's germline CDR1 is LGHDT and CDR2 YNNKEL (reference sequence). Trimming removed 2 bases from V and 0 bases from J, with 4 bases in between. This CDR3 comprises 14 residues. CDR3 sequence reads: CASSQTATNEKLFF. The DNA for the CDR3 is TGTGCCAGCAGCCAAACGGCAACTAATGAAAAACTGTTTTTT.

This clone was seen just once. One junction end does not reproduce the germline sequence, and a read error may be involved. The CDR3 DNA is TGTGCCAGCACCCAAACTAGCGGGGAGCCCTACAATGAGCAGTTCTTC. This sequence encodes CASTQTSGEPYNEQFF. This chain uses TRBV4-2 with TRBJ2-1; TRBD2 aligns across 10 bases. The CDR3 is 16 amino acids. Germline V gene lookup returns CDR1 LGHNA and CDR2 YNFKEQ.

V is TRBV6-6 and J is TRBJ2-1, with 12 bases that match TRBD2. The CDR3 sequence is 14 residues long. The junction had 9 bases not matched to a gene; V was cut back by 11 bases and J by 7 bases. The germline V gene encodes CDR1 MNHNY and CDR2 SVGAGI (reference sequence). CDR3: CAGRLAGGRNEQFF. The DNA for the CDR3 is TGTGCCGGACGTCTAGCGGGGGGGAGGAATGAGCAGTTCTTC.

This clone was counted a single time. Here the CDR3 reads CARSCKVARRGEEQYF. CDR3 in DNA: TGTGCCAGAAGCTGTAAAGTAGCTAGAAGGGGTGAGGAGCAGTACTTC. This chain joins TRBV5-3 and TRBJ2-7; possible D gene TRBD1, 5 bases. TRBV5-3 carries the ORF label, with uncertain function. There are 16 residues in the CDR3. Trimming removed 3 bases from V and 7 bases from J, with 23 bases in between.

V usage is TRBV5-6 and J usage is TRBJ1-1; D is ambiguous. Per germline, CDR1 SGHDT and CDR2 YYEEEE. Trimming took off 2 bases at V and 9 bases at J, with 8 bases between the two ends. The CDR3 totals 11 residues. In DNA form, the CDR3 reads TGTGCCAGCAGCTTTGGAGAAAAAGCTTTCTTT. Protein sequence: CASSFGEKAFF.